Described below is a single TCR beta chain sequence and its context. This sample is drawn from a study of blood T cell repertoires in COVID-19. The wider study: Collection of acute and convalescent COVID-19 samples took place in the United States, Italy and Spain. PBMCs, B-cell-depleted T cells, or T cells were the source of the cDNA or gDNA that made up the material.

Authors' analysis steps: Amplification of reference gene primers provided the estimated nucleated cell counts. Produced via immunoSEQ multiplex PCR; TCRdb's table is partial and in-frame only. V, J and clone size are taken as reported in that table, and D and trimming were inferred from the DNA itself. The data contain more than 200,000 clones, about 90% of them singletons. The CDR3 is made up of 15 amino acids. The germline V gene encodes CDR1 LNHDA and CDR2 SQIVND (reference sequence). V lost 4 bases, J lost 2 bases, and 14 bases lay in between. Input material: peripheral blood. The TCR sequence derives from a young man with active or convalescent COVID-19. This rearrangement joins TRBV19 to TRBJ1-2; D remains unclear. The CDR3, as DNA: TGTGCCAGTAGTAACCCCCGGAGGGCGAACTATGGCTACACCTTC. This codes for CASSNPRRANYGYTF. The full variable domain, rest sourced from reference TRBV19 and TRBJ1-2, is DGGITQSPKYLFRKEGQNVTLSCEQNLNHDAMYWYRQDPGQGLRLIYYSQIVNDFQKGDIAEGYSVSREKKESFPLTVTSAQKNPTAFYLCASSNPRRANYGYTFGSGTRLTVV.